Below, 19 T cell receptor beta chains from the same sample are listed, as sequenced in a study of a mutant IDH1 vaccine in newly diagnosed glioma (TCRdb year 2021). What this sample's time point label stands for: week 11, during vaccination. A 20-mer mutant IDH1 peptide at 300 micrograms in Montanide made up each vaccine dose, which was injected subcutaneously together with topical imiquimod. For these receptors, no antigen is known. The library was obtained by the immunoSEQ multiplex PCR assay. TCRdb took this table from immuneACCESS and kept in-frame rearrangements with V and J called. Such tables lack part of the clones; where checked against another copy, unresolved V genes explain under half of the gap, and the rest is unexplained. The sample yields tens of thousands of clones; approximately 84% were counted once. Approximately 9.1% of the sample is taken by the ten largest. The starting material was PBMCs, obtained from a glioma patient whose treatment included an IDH1 peptide vaccine. Receptor source: a woman aged 45 to 65 with glioma.

The count of this clone is one. The gene calls are TRBV27 and TRBJ2-7; the match to TRBD1 covers 8 bases. Per germline, CDR1 MNHEY and CDR2 SMNVEV (reference sequence). V lost 1 base, J lost 6 bases, and 2 bases stayed unmatched. CDR3 size: 13 residues. The CDR3 protein is CASSLWTGFEQYF. In DNA form, the CDR3 reads TGTGCCAGCAGTTTATGGACAGGGTTCGAGCAGTACTTC.

DNA of the CDR3: TGTGCCAGCAGGACCCGGGACAGCTTCTACGAGCAGTACTTC. Amino acids: CASRTRDSFYEQYF. The chain has TRBV5-5 and TRBJ2-7; 7 nucleotides line up with TRBD1. The V segment lost 5 bases and the J segment 3 bases; nucleotides outside the gene matches: 8. The CDR3 sequence is 14 residues long. Looked up from germline, CDR1 is SGHKS and CDR2 is YYEKEE (reference sequence).

The V call is TRBV28, the J call TRBJ2-7; TRBD1 agrees at 7 bases. CDR1 is MDHEN, CDR2 SYDVKM, per germline. The CDR3 is 15 amino acids. The ends lost 2 bases at V and 1 base at J; junction bases unmatched: 5. The CDR3 loop reads CASSLAAGGSYEQYF. The CDR3 nucleotides are TGTGCCAGCAGTTTAGCGGCAGGGGGATCCTACGAGCAGTACTTC.

The V gene is TRBV5-1, the J gene TRBJ2-7; a possible D gene is TRBD2 (6 bases). The length of the CDR3 is 13 residues. Germline CDR1 reads SGHRS; CDR2 reads YFSETQ. V lost 3 bases and J lost 5, with 12 bases in between. CDR3 sequence: CASSWQEGNEQYF. The CDR3 DNA is TGCGCCAGCAGCTGGCAGGAGGGGAACGAGCAGTACTTC.

The chain recombines TRBV4-2 with TRBJ1-2, with D perhaps matching TRBD1 (6 bases). The CDR3 runs 17 residues. V was clipped by 0 bases and J by 1 base, with 15 bases between them. Germline loops: CDR1 LGHNA, CDR2 YNFKEQ. The CDR3 reads CASSQEASGAHNYGYTF. Written as DNA, the CDR3 is TGTGCCAGCAGCCAAGAAGCGTCAGGGGCGCATAACTATGGCTACACCTTC.

This chain links TRBV20-1 with TRBJ1-1; TRBD1 might be the D (6 bases). Germline V gene lookup returns CDR1 DFQATT and CDR2 SNEGSKA (reference sequence). This CDR3 spans 11 amino acids. With 3 bases removed from V and 11 bases from J, the gap between germline ends came to 13 bases. This CDR3 is CSASPNRAAFF. The CDR3 DNA reads as TGCAGTGCTAGTCCCAACAGGGCGGCTTTCTTT.

This clone was observed a few times. The chain is built from TRBV7-2 and TRBJ2-5; D gene unclear. Between the trimmed V and J ends, which lost 5 bases and 7 bases, there was a span of 8 bases. This CDR3 has 11 residues. Germline V gene sequence: CDR1 SGHTA, CDR2 FQGNSA. The CDR3 loop is CASSPSTTQYF. CDR3 nucleotide sequence: TGTGCCAGCAGCCCCTCCACGACCCAGTACTTC.

This rearrangement joins TRBV7-9 to TRBJ1-4; TRBD1 agrees at 9 bases. CDR1 and CDR2 from the germline V gene are SEHNR and FQNEAQ (reference sequence). The ends lost 5 bases at V and 6 bases at J; junction bases unmatched: 4. The CDR3 covers 14 residues. The CDR3 loop is CASSPGQGHEKLFF. Here the CDR3 DNA reads TGTGCCAGCAGCCCCGGACAGGGGCATGAAAAACTGTTTTTT.

V gene TRBV5-5 combines with J gene TRBJ2-1; 8 positions match TRBD2. The ends lost 3 bases at V and 8 bases at J; junction bases unmatched: 19. Germline V gene data show CDR1 as SGHKS and CDR2 as YYEKEE (reference sequence). The CDR3 sequence is 18 residues long. Here the CDR3 reads CASSSAYEIAGMVYEQFF. The DNA of the CDR3 is TGTGCCAGCAGCTCCGCATATGAAATAGCGGGGATGGTCTATGAGCAGTTCTTC. Filled out from reference TRBV5-5 and TRBJ2-1, the complete variable domain reads DAGVTQSPTHLIKTRGQQVTLRCSPISGHKSVSWYQQVLGQGPQFIFQYYEKEERGRGNFPDRFSARQFPNYSSELNVNALLLGDSALYLCASSSAYEIAGMVYEQFFGPGTRLTVL.

This chain uses TRBV5-1 with TRBJ2-3; 11 bases are a match to TRBD2. Germline V lookup: CDR1 SGHRS, CDR2 YFSETQ. Trimming at V came to 4 bases and at J to 0 bases, leaving 7 bases not matched to a gene. CDR3 length equals 17 residues. The CDR3 region is CASSSGTSGVSTDTQYF. CDR3 bases: TGCGCCAGCAGCAGCGGGACTAGCGGAGTGAGCACAGATACGCAGTATTTT.

The chain employs TRBV7-2 and TRBJ2-1, with 14 bases matching TRBD2. Germline V gene sequence: CDR1 SGHTA, CDR2 FQGNSA. CDR3 length equals 15 residues. V lost 5 bases and J lost 9; bases outside the gene matches: 6. CDR3 in DNA: TGTGCCAGCAGCAGACTAGCGGGGGGGCTAGGTGAGCAGTTCTTC. This codes for CASSRLAGGLGEQFF.

The V and J genes are TRBV18 and TRBJ1-1; 7 positions agree with TRBD1. V lost 4 bases and J lost 8; bases outside the gene matches: 4. The CDR3 has 12 amino acids. Germline assignment: CDR1 KGHSH and CDR2 LQKENI. The CDR3 coding sequence is TGTGCCAGCTCACGACCACAGGGGGAAGCTTTCTTT. Protein product: CASSRPQGEAFF. Full variable domain (outside the CDR3, taken from reference TRBV18 and TRBJ1-1): NAGVMQNPRHLVRRRGQEARLRCSPMKGHSHVYWYRQLPEEGLKFMVYLQKENIIDESGMPKERFSAEFPKEGPSILRIQQVVRGDSAAYFCASSRPQGEAFFGQGTRLTVV.

This clone was picked up one time. The chain employs TRBV27 and TRBJ1-5, with 8 bases lining up with TRBD1. The CDR3 has 14 residues. Germline V lookup: CDR1 MNHEY, CDR2 SMNVEV (reference sequence). V lost 4 bases to trimming and J lost 3 bases; unmatched junction nucleotides: 2. As DNA, the CDR3 is TGTGCCAGCAGTTCGACAGGGGTCAATCAGCCCCAGCATTTT. It translates to CASSSTGVNQPQHF.

The chain is built from TRBV6-1 and TRBJ2-1, with D possibly matching TRBD1 (6 bases). Trimming took 5 bases from V and 3 from J, leaving 11 bases between them. Germline values: CDR1 MNHNS, CDR2 SASEGT. There are 14 residues in the CDR3. The CDR3 sequence: CASSTKGDYNEQFF. The DNA for the CDR3 is TGTGCCAGCAGTACCAAGGGGGACTACAATGAGCAGTTCTTC.

The chain joins TRBV5-4 to TRBJ1-2; D gene ambiguous. The germline V gene encodes CDR1 SGHNT and CDR2 YYREEE (reference sequence). This CDR3 comprises 15 residues. Trimming left V 2 bases short and J 0 bases short, with 11 bases between. The CDR3 region is CASSFPRATNYGYTF. DNA of the CDR3: TGTGCCAGCAGCTTCCCCCGGGCAACTAACTATGGCTACACCTTC.

The chain has TRBV5-1 and TRBJ2-1; D uncertain. Looked up from germline, CDR1 is SGHRS and CDR2 is YFSETQ. The CDR3 totals 14 residues. Trimming cost V 0 bases and J 3 bases, with 7 bases left between them. The CDR3 sequence: CASSLVVDYNEQFF. The DNA of the CDR3 is TGCGCCAGCAGCTTGGTAGTTGACTACAATGAGCAGTTCTTC.

This clone showed up just once. The CDR3 loop is CASSTGTRQPQHF. CDR3 nucleotide sequence: TGTGCCAGCAGCACTGGGACCCGCCAGCCCCAGCATTTT. This chain links TRBV7-2 with TRBJ1-5; a possible D gene is TRBD1 (5 bases). There are 13 residues in the CDR3. V was clipped by 5 bases and J by 7 bases, with 12 bases between them. The germline CDR1 and CDR2 sequences are SGHTA and FQGNSA. Drawing the rest from reference TRBV7-2 and TRBJ1-5, the complete variable domain is GAGVSQSPSNKVTEKGKDVELRCDPISGHTALYWYRQSLGQGLEFLIYFQGNSAPDKSGLPSDRFSAERTGGSVSTLTIQRTQQEDSAVYLCASSTGTRQPQHFGDGTRLSIL.

The chain employs TRBV5-1 and TRBJ2-5, with D tentatively TRBD2 (6 bases). This CDR3 spans 14 amino acids. Germline values: CDR1 SGHRS, CDR2 YFSETQ. Trimming pared 4 bases from V and 1 base from J, leaving 11 bases between. The CDR3 bases are TGCGCCAGCAGCCCGGGGACTGCCCAAGAGACCCAGTACTTC. It codes for CASSPGTAQETQYF.

The chain links TRBV6-1 to TRBJ1-6; D uncertain. Trimming stripped 4 bases from V and 11 bases from J, with 9 bases between. The germline gives CDR1 MNHNS, CDR2 SASEGT. The CDR3 covers 12 residues. CDR3 sequence (DNA): TGTGCCAGCAGTGGCCTCGGTACACCCCTCCACTTT. Encoded protein: CASSGLGTPLHF.